The following is a T cell receptor (beta chain) sequence with its context. Together with a sample-barcoded 5' primer, a J-beta primer mix was included in a second PCR lasting about 7 to 12 cycles. Each CDR3 protein is one row after TCRdb ran MiXCR on the 5' RACE reads. The sample yields 780,000 or so distinct CDR3 sequences, approximately 60% seen once. V shed 11 bases and J shed 0 bases, with 14 bases lying between them. The germline V gene has CDR1 MNHNY and CDR2 SVGAGI (reference sequence). The CDR3 is 13 residues long. The source of the sample is a study of blood T cells in healthy people across ages.

The chain joins TRBV6-6 to TRBJ2-7, with D possibly matching TRBD2 (5 bases). The sequencing input was blood. The receptor's source is a middle-aged man in good health. As DNA, the CDR3 is TGTGCCGCGGGTCCGCGCCACTCCTACGAGCAGTACTTC. Its translation is CAAGPRHSYEQYF.